The 20 T cell receptor beta chains given below trace back to one sample, sequenced in a study of PD-1 blockade in classical Hodgkin lymphoma. This table comes from immunoSEQ multiplex PCR, and its TCRdb copy is limited to in-frame clones, with some not included. Found here are about 14,000 clones, 83% of them singletons; the top ten hold approximately 22%. Every patient was affected by relapse after autologous stem cell transplantation, while exposure to brentuximab vedotin was not uniform. The material sequenced was peripheral blood mononuclear cells (PBMCs), taken at baseline. These receptors all come from a human donor with classical Hodgkin lymphoma.

This clone was seen a single time. The V and J genes are TRBV5-1 and TRBJ2-2, with D perhaps TRBD2 (6 bases). V was pared by 0 bases and J by 5 bases, with 17 bases between. Germline CDR1 and CDR2: SGHRS and YFSETQ. There are 17 residues in the CDR3. The CDR3 sequence: CASSLAPYGGTTGELFF. DNA for the CDR3: TGCGCCAGCAGCTTGGCCCCGTATGGGGGGACGACCGGGGAGCTGTTTTTT. Together with reference TRBV5-1 and TRBJ2-2, the CDR3 gives the full variable domain: KAGVTQTPRYLIKTRGQQVTLSCSPISGHRSVSWYQQTPGQGLQFLFEYFSETQRNKGNFPGRFSGRQFSNSRSEMNVSTLELGDSALYLCASSLAPYGGTTGELFFGEGSRLTVL.

The chain carries TRBV10-3 and TRBJ2-3, with 13 bases matching TRBD2. V shed 0 bases and J 5 bases; nucleotides not matched to a gene: 5. This CDR3 has 17 residues. Germline CDR1 ENHRY, CDR2 SYGVKD. The DNA of the CDR3 is TGTGCCATCAGTGAGTCGACGACTAGCGGGGGGTTAGATACGCAGTATTTT. Translation gives CAISESTTSGGLDTQYF.

This clone came up a few times. The chain uses TRBV5-6 and TRBJ1-3, with TRBD1 matching 7 bases. CDR1 is SGHDT and CDR2 is YYEEEE in the germline V gene. V gave up 2 bases and J gave up 4 bases; unmatched junction bases: 12. This CDR3 contains 17 residues. CDR3 sequence reads: CASSLRQGGSYGNTIYF. CDR3 coding DNA: TGTGCCAGCAGCTTAAGACAGGGAGGGTCGTACGGAAACACCATATATTTT.

The chain uses TRBV19 and TRBJ2-5; tentative D call: TRBD1 (6 bases). V shed 5 bases and J shed 5 bases, with 15 bases lying between them. Germline CDR1 and CDR2: LNHDA and SQIVND (reference sequence). This CDR3 is 14 amino acids long. The chain's CDR3 is CASSPWGQGETQYF. The CDR3 nucleotides read TGTGCCAGTAGTCCCTGGGGGCAGGGGGAGACCCAGTACTTC.

The chain uses TRBV19 and TRBJ2-3; D is unresolved. CDR3 length: 14 amino acids. Trimming took 2 bases from V and 6 from J, leaving 12 bases between them. The germline CDR1 and CDR2 sequences are LNHDA and SQIVND (reference sequence). CDR3 DNA: TGTGCCAGTAGTATAAAGTTAATAACGGATACGCAGTATTTT. Translating gives CASSIKLITDTQYF.

The CDR3 DNA reads as TGTGCCAGTAGTGGACTAGCGGGGAGGGGGGGCACAGATACGCAGTATTTT. It is translated as CASSGLAGRGGTDTQYF. The rearrangement uses TRBV19 and TRBJ2-3; 12 bases align to TRBD2. CDR3 length: 17 residues. The trim removed 5 bases at V and 1 base at J, leaving 7 bases unmatched. The V gene's germline CDR1 is LNHDA and CDR2 SQIVND (reference sequence).

The rearrangement links TRBV7-3 to TRBJ2-7; 8 positions agree with TRBD1. V was clipped by 5 bases and J by 1 base; unmatched bases: 4. Germline values: CDR1 SGHTA, CDR2 FQGTGA. The CDR3 length is 14 residues. DNA for the CDR3: TGTGCCAGCAGCCCTGACAGGGGATCCTACGAGCAGTACTTC. Protein sequence: CASSPDRGSYEQYF.

This rearrangement joins TRBV9 to TRBJ1-3, with D perhaps matching TRBD1 (5 bases). In germline, CDR1 is SGDLS, CDR2 YYNGEE. Trimming left V 2 bases short and J 0 bases short, with 18 bases between. CDR3 length equals 18 residues. The CDR3 nucleotides are TGTGCCAGCAGCGTTATTTGGGGCAGCCAACCCTCTGGAAACACCATATATTTT. Translating gives CASSVIWGSQPSGNTIYF.

The chain links TRBV19 to TRBJ2-5; D might be TRBD1 (6 bases). The CDR3 contains 12 residues. Per the germline V gene, CDR1 is LNHDA and CDR2 is SQIVND (reference sequence). V gave up 4 bases and J gave up 5 bases, with 8 bases separating them. CDR3 sequence reads: CASSRGPETQYF. In nucleotides, the CDR3 is TGTGCCAGTAGTAGGGGGCCGGAGACCCAGTACTTC. Looking up the rest from reference TRBV19 and TRBJ2-5 gives the full variable domain: DGGITQSPKYLFRKEGQNVTLSCEQNLNHDAMYWYRQDPGQGLRLIYYSQIVNDFQKGDIAEGYSVSREKKESFPLTVTSAQKNPTAFYLCASSRGPETQYFGPGTRLLVL.

As concerns this clone: One end of the junction fails to match germline, which may point to a read error. Other DNA sequences in the sample encode the same CDR3. This chain uses TRBV18 with TRBJ1-5; D is unclear. Germline values: CDR1 KGHSH, CDR2 LQKENI. This CDR3 is built from 13 residues. The CDR3 spells CASSPTADQPQHF. The CDR3 coding sequence is TGTGCCAGCTCACCAACAGCTGATCAGCCCCAGCACTTT.

The V call is TRBV28, the J call TRBJ2-3, with D maybe TRBD1 (8 bases). Trimming left V 3 bases short and J 6 bases short, with 16 bases between. Germline CDR1 is MDHEN and CDR2 is SYDVKM. This CDR3 is 15 amino acids long. The CDR3 DNA sequence: TGTGCCAGCAGTTTTGGACAGGGAGGGTGGGATACGCAGTATTTT. Translation: CASSFGQGGWDTQYF.

V and J are TRBV2 and TRBJ2-3; 8 positions match TRBD2. The CDR3 contains 15 residues. V shed 5 bases, J shed 5 bases, and the junction held 9 bases outside the gene matches. Looked up from germline, CDR1 is SNHLY and CDR2 is FYNNEI. The CDR3 bases are TGTGCCAGCAGTCCGGGGGGGGGCCCTGGAGATACGCAGTATTTT. Protein product: CASSPGGGPGDTQYF.

This clone appeared a few times. The junction and the germline gene differ at one end; a read error may be behind it. The chain is built from TRBV29-1 and TRBJ1-4, with D perhaps matching TRBD1 (6 bases). Germline-derived CDR1 and CDR2 are SQVTM and ANQGSEA. The CDR3 totals 10 residues. The CDR3 region has the DNA TGCAGCGTTGAAGGGGGGGGACAAATCTTT. Protein product: CSVEGGGQIF.

The chain carries TRBV7-2 and TRBJ2-3; unclear D gene. V lost 4 bases and J 2 bases, leaving 10 bases between the germline ends. The CDR3 runs 14 residues. CDR1 and CDR2 (germline): SGHTA, FQGNSA. CDR3 amino acids: CASSSLGSTDTQYF. The CDR3 nucleotides are TGTGCCAGCAGCTCATTAGGGTCCACAGATACGCAGTATTTT.

The J gene is TRBJ2-7, the V gene TRBV4-1; 7 positions agree with TRBD1. The CDR3 consists of 16 residues. CDR1 MGHRA and CDR2 YSYEKL come from the germline V gene. V was clipped by 0 bases and J by 0 bases; unmatched bases: 5. The DNA of the CDR3 is TGCGCCAGCAGCCAAGATTTGGGACAGAGCTCCTACGAGCAGTACTTC. Its translation is CASSQDLGQSSYEQYF.

This chain links TRBV25-1 with TRBJ1-2; D possibly corresponds to TRBD1 (6 bases). Germline V CDR1 and CDR2: MGHDK, SYGVNS. Trimming left V 0 bases short and J 4 bases short, with 12 bases between. CDR3 size: 15 residues. The CDR3 sequence is CASSEYSGHRYGYTF. The CDR3 nucleotides are TGTGCCAGCAGTGAATACTCGGGACACCGCTATGGCTACACCTTC.

The chain carries TRBV19 and TRBJ2-1; D may be TRBD1 (5 bases). The CDR3 is 17 amino acids. With 3 bases removed from V and 0 bases from J, the gap between germline ends came to 15 bases. Per the germline V gene, CDR1 is LNHDA and CDR2 is SQIVND (reference sequence). The chain's CDR3 is CASSILGEGSSYNEQFF. In nucleotides, the CDR3 is TGTGCCAGTAGTATTTTAGGGGAAGGAAGCTCCTACAATGAGCAGTTCTTC.

CDR3 loop: CASSPLPGQGAYEQYF. CDR3 bases: TGTGCCAGCTCACCACTTCCGGGACAGGGGGCCTACGAGCAGTACTTC. J is TRBJ2-7 and V is TRBV18; TRBD1 matches at 11 bases. Unmatched junction bases numbered 4, after V lost 1 base and J lost 2 bases. This CDR3 region has 16 residues. The germline CDR1 and CDR2 sequences are KGHSH and LQKENI.

The chain combines TRBV28 with TRBJ1-1; TRBD1 might be the D (5 bases). The CDR3 runs to 14 residues. Trimming shortened V by 5 bases and J by 0 bases, and 10 bases separated the two germline ends. Germline CDR1 reads MDHEN; CDR2 reads SYDVKM. The CDR3 nucleotides are TGTGCCAGCAGTCCCCCGACAGTGAACACTGAAGCTTTCTTT. Translation gives CASSPPTVNTEAFF.

The chain combines TRBV5-1 with TRBJ1-2, with 7 bases identical to TRBD1. The CDR3 runs 14 residues. V shed 3 bases and J 4 bases; nucleotides not matched to a gene: 6. Germline values: CDR1 SGHRS, CDR2 YFSETQ. CDR3 loop: CASSSDNRGYGYTF. The CDR3 bases are TGCGCCAGCAGCTCCGACAACAGGGGCTATGGCTACACCTTC.